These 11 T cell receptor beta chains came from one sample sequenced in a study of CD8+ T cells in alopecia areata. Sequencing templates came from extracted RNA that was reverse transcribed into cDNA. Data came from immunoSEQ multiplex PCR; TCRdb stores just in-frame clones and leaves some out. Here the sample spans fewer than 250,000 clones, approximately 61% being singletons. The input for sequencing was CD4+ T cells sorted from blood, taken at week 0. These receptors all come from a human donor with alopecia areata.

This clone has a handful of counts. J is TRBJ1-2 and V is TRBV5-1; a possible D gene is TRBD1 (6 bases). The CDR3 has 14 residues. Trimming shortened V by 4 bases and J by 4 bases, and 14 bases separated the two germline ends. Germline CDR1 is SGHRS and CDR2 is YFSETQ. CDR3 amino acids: CASSPRDRSYGYTF. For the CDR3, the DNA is TGCGCCAGCAGCCCCCGAGACAGGTCCTATGGCTACACCTTC.

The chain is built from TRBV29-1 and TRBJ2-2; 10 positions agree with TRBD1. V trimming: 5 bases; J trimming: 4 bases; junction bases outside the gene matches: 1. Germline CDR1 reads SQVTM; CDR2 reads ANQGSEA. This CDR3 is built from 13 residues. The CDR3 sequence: CSVWDRGTGELFF. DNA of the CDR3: TGCAGCGTTTGGGACAGGGGCACCGGGGAGCTGTTTTTT.

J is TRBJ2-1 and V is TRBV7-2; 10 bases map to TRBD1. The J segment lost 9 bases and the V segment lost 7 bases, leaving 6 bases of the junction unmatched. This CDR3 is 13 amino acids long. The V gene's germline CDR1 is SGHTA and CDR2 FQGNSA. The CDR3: CASTGQGFGEQFF. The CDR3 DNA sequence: TGTGCCAGCACGGGACAGGGGTTTGGTGAGCAGTTCTTC. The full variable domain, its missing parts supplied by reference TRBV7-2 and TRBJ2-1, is GAGVSQSPSNKVTEKGKDVELRCDPISGHTALYWYRQSLGQGLEFLIYFQGNSAPDKSGLPSDRFSAERTGGSVSTLTIQRTQQEDSAVYLCASTGQGFGEQFFGPGTRLTVL.

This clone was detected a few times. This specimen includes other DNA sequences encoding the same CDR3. CDR3 sequence reads: CASSLGETQYF. The CDR3 DNA reads TGTGCCAGCAGCTTAGGGGAGACCCAGTACTTC. This rearrangement joins TRBV11-2 to TRBJ2-5; D is ambiguous. V gave up 1 base and J gave up 5 bases, with 2 bases separating them. In germline, CDR1 is SGHAT, CDR2 FQNNGV. The CDR3 spans 11 residues.

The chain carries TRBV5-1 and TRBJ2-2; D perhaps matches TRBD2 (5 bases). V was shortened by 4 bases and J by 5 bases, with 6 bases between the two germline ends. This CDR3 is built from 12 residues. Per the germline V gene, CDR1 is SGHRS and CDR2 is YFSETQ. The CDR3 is CASSRTTGELFF. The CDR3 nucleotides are TGCGCCAGCAGCAGGACTACCGGGGAGCTGTTTTTT.

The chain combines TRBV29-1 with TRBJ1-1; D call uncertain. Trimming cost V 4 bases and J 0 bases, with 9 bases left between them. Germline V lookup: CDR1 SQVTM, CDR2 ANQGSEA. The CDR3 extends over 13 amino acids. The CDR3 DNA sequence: TGCAGCGTTGGTCTCCTGATGAACACTGAAGCTTTCTTT. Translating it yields CSVGLLMNTEAFF.

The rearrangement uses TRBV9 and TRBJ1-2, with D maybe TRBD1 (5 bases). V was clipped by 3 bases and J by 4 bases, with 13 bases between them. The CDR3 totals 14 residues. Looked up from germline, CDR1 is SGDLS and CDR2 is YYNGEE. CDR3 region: CASSAHVGAYGYTF. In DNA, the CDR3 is TGTGCCAGCAGCGCCCATGTCGGGGCCTATGGCTACACCTTC.

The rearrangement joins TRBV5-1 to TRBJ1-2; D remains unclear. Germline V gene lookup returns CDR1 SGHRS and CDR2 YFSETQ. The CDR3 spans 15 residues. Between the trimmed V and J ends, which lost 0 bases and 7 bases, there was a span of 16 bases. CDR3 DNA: TGCGCCAGCAGCTTGGACGGTGGGGTAAGGGCTGGCTACACCTTC. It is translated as CASSLDGGVRAGYTF. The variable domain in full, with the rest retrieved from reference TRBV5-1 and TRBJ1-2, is KAGVTQTPRYLIKTRGQQVTLSCSPISGHRSVSWYQQTPGQGLQFLFEYFSETQRNKGNFPGRFSGRQFSNSRSEMNVSTLELGDSALYLCASSLDGGVRAGYTFGSGTRLTVV.

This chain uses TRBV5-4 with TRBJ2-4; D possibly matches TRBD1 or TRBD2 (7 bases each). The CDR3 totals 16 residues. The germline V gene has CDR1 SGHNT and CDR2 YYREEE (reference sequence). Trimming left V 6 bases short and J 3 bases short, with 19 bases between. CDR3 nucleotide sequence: TGTGCCAGCATCGGGGGGAGGGGGCGCTTCAAAAACATTCAGTACTTC. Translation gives CASIGGRGRFKNIQYF.

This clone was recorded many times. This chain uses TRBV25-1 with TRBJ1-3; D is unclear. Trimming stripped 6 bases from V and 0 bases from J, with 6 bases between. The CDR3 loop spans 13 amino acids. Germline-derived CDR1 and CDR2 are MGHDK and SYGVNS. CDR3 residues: CASRFSSGNTIYF. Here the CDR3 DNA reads TGTGCCAGCAGGTTCAGCTCTGGAAACACCATATATTTT.

For the CDR3, the DNA is TGTGCCAGCAGTTACCTCCCGGGGACTAGCGGGGCCTACGAGCAGTACTTC. This sequence encodes CASSYLPGTSGAYEQYF. The rearrangement uses TRBV9 and TRBJ2-7, with 13 bases aligning to TRBD2. CDR1 and CDR2 (germline): SGDLS, YYNGEE. CDR3 size: 17 residues. V was pared by 5 bases and J by 2 bases, with 10 bases of the junction left unmatched.